This paragraph reports one T cell receptor beta chain. The antigen is undetermined. The sample is drawn from a study of cytomegalovirus exposure and HLA in healthy donors. Overall study: The 120 or so validation repertoires and the approximately 630 first-cohort repertoires shared a platform, a later analysis reported.

From the 120-subject validation cohort, which was separate from the roughly 700-subject first cohort, the donors were drawn. Profiled with immunoSEQ multiplex PCR; TCRdb holds only in-frame clones, not every one. The sample has roughly 150,000 clones, about nine tenths seen once; the top ten hold more than 3.5%. Study observations and caveats: The study flagged 150 to 200 TCR beta chains as cytomegalovirus-associated. In a later analysis, first-cohort TCR clusters were found to tend to co-occur in the roughly 120 validation repertoires.

This receptor was identified in a man aged 18 to 30 in good health and CMV-seropositive. The sample comprised PBMCs.

This chain's CDR3 is CASSLAGGAYEQYF. The CDR3 DNA follows: TGTGCCAGCAGCTTAGCGGGAGGAGCCTACGAGCAGTACTTC. The chain is built from TRBV7-9 and TRBJ2-7, with D tentatively TRBD2 (6 bases). Trimming stripped 0 bases from V and 2 bases from J, with 8 bases between. CDR1 SEHNR and CDR2 FQNEAQ come from the germline V gene (reference sequence). CDR3 length: 14 residues.